Included here is one T cell receptor beta chain sequence, with context. No antigen is known for it. The entry originates in a study of shared clonotypes between healthy human individuals. Germline CDR1 LNHDA, CDR2 SQIVND (reference sequence). Trimming cost V 7 bases and J 5 bases, with 11 bases left between them. The CDR3 consists of 12 residues. Naive CD8 cells, CD45RO-negative and positively selected for CCR7, excluded terminally differentiated effector memory CD45RA+ cells. In the original analysis: Without quality scores, immunoSEQ junctional reads could not be filtered like full-length reads. Measured with immunoSEQ multiplex PCR; TCRdb has only the in-frame clones, and not every one. For V, J and clone size, that table is used; D and trimming come from the DNA. The repertoire holds hundreds of thousands of clones, with roughly 95% as singletons. Findings and limits, study-wide: What naive subsets generally showed was a larger estimated richness than memory subsets showed.

This TCR derives from a woman in her thirties in good health. This chain links TRBV19 with TRBJ2-5, with D possibly being TRBD2 (5 bases). The sequenced sample was naive CD8+ T cells sorted from blood. The CDR3 sequence is CASMGRRETQYF. The CDR3 DNA is TGTGCCAGTATGGGCAGGAGGGAGACCCAGTACTTC.